These 15 T cell receptor beta chains originate from one sample sequenced in a study of blood T cell repertoires in COVID-19. Profiling relied on immunoSEQ multiplex PCR, and the TCRdb table lists in-frame clones only, not all of them. Among roughly 250,000 clones, 70% to 85% were seen once, and the ten largest hold more than 2.5%. Sequenced: peripheral blood. The receptors shown here come from an elderly woman with acute or convalescent COVID-19.

This clone is a singleton in its sample. The chain uses TRBV11-3 and TRBJ2-7; 11 bases match TRBD1. The CDR3 sequence is 15 residues long. Germline assignment: CDR1 SGHNT and CDR2 YENEEA. Unmatched junction bases numbered 4, after V lost 1 base and J lost 5 bases. CDR3 DNA sequence: TGTGCCAGCAGCTTAGGGACAGGGGGCATGAACGAGCAGTACTTC. Translated, it gives CASSLGTGGMNEQYF.

For this clone: The identical CDR3 is also encoded by other nucleotide sequences in the sample. The rearrangement joins TRBV3-1 (or the pseudogene TRBV3-2) to TRBJ1-5; D possibly corresponds to TRBD1 (5 bases). Trimming took 6 bases from V and 2 from J, leaving 8 bases between them. The germline V gene has CDR1 LGHDT and CDR2 YNNKEL (reference sequence). The CDR3 is 13 residues long. CDR3 nucleotides: TGTGCCAGCAGTCAGACAGGCAATCAGCCCCAGCATTTT. Translation gives CASSQTGNQPQHF.

The CDR3 coding sequence is TGTGCCAGCACATTCGGTGGACGCAGGGTCCAAGAGACCCAGTACTTC. Residues: CASTFGGRRVQETQYF. This chain uses TRBV5-4 with TRBJ2-5, with D possibly TRBD1 on 5 matching bases. Germline values: CDR1 SGHNT, CDR2 YYREEE (reference sequence). Trimming shortened V by 6 bases and J by 1 base, and 19 bases separated the two germline ends. There are 16 residues in the CDR3.

V and J are TRBV5-1 and TRBJ1-4, with TRBD1 as a possible D gene (5 bases). From germline, CDR1 is SGHRS and CDR2 YFSETQ. The CDR3 extends over 14 amino acids. The V gene lost 5 bases and the J gene lost 0 bases, with 8 bases spanning the gap. The CDR3 coding sequence is TGCGCCAGCAGACCGGGGGCAACTAATGAAAAACTGTTTTTT. It specifies CASRPGATNEKLFF.

In DNA, the CDR3 is TGCGCCAGCAGCTTGCAGGGGGATAGAAGCGAGCAGTACTTC. Protein: CASSLQGDRSEQYF. This chain connects TRBV5-1 to TRBJ2-7; TRBD1 agrees at 7 bases. The CDR3 is made up of 14 amino acids. V lost 1 base, J lost 6 bases, and 7 bases stayed unmatched. CDR1 is SGHRS, CDR2 YFSETQ, per germline.

The chain uses TRBV28 and TRBJ2-5, with 13 nucleotides matching TRBD2. Unmatched junction bases numbered 2, after V lost 9 bases and J lost 4 bases. Germline V lookup: CDR1 MDHEN, CDR2 SYDVKM. The CDR3 extends over 13 amino acids. The CDR3 bases are TGTGCCAGTCGACTAGCGGGAGGAGAGACCCAGTACTTC. Its translation: CASRLAGGETQYF.

The rearrangement uses TRBV18 and TRBJ2-5; 8 bases match TRBD2. In germline, CDR1 is KGHSH, CDR2 LQKENI. After removal of 4 bases from V and 5 bases from J, the junction contained 9 bases not matched to a gene. The CDR3 spans 15 residues. CDR3 in amino acids: CASSLQHSGGETQYF. CDR3 DNA sequence: TGTGCCAGCTCACTCCAGCACTCGGGAGGGGAGACCCAGTACTTC.

The rearrangement links TRBV3-1 (or the pseudogene TRBV3-2) to TRBJ2-6; maybe TRBD2 (5 bases). The V end was cut by 3 bases, the J end by 1 base, with 10 bases between. Germline assignment: CDR1 LGHDT and CDR2 YNNKEL (reference sequence). CDR3 length: 16 amino acids. DNA for the CDR3: TGTGCCAGCAGCCATTTTCGGGGATCTGGGGCCAACGTCCTGACTTTC. Translation: CASSHFRGSGANVLTF.

The chain has TRBV5-1 and TRBJ2-5; 11 bases are shared with TRBD2. The CDR3 runs 14 residues. Trimming took 5 bases from V and 5 from J; bases not matched to a gene: 5. The germline gives CDR1 SGHRS, CDR2 YFSETQ. The CDR3 DNA reads as TGCGCCAGCAGACTAGCGGGAGTTAGGGAGACCCAGTACTTC. It translates to CASRLAGVRETQYF.

The chain couples TRBV5-1 to TRBJ2-1, with D maybe TRBD1 (5 bases). This CDR3 region has 15 residues. The V and J ends lost 0 bases and 7 bases respectively, with 14 bases between them. Germline V CDR1 and CDR2: SGHRS, YFSETQ. The CDR3 DNA is TGCGCCAGCAGCTTGGGGGCTGGGGCAAGGAATGAGCAGTTCTTC. It translates to CASSLGAGARNEQFF.

This clone was seen more than once but under ten times. The chain employs TRBV14 and TRBJ2-3; TRBD1 aligns across 7 bases. The CDR3 covers 15 residues. Germline lookup yields CDR1 SGHDN and CDR2 FVKESK. V lost 3 bases, J lost 2 bases, and 5 bases stayed unmatched. In DNA, the CDR3 is TGTGCCAGCAGCCACAGGGGGTTGGACACAGATACGCAGTATTTT. Its translation: CASSHRGLDTDTQYF.

The chain links TRBV6-5 to TRBJ1-1; a weak D match, TRBD1 (5 bases). V gave up 7 bases and J gave up 2 bases, with 11 bases separating them. From germline, CDR1 is MNHEY and CDR2 SVGAGI. CDR3 length equals 13 residues. CDR3 amino acids: CASKRDYNTEAFF. As DNA, the CDR3 is TGTGCCAGCAAACGGGACTATAACACTGAAGCTTTCTTT.

The sample holds one count of this clone. The V and J genes are TRBV7-2 and TRBJ1-5; D is ambiguous. Germline V gene sequence: CDR1 SGHTA, CDR2 FQGNSA. The CDR3 has 12 residues. Trimming took off 1 base at V and 9 bases at J, with 7 bases between the two ends. In DNA form, the CDR3 reads TGTGCCAGCAGCTTAGATTGGAGGCCCCAGCATTTT. Protein: CASSLDWRPQHF.

This rearrangement joins TRBV27 to TRBJ2-5; 10 bases fit TRBD2. The ends lost 4 bases at V and 5 bases at J; junction bases unmatched: 10. The length of the CDR3 is 16 residues. Germline CDR1 is MNHEY and CDR2 is SMNVEV (reference sequence). The CDR3 region is CASSSSGGPPRETQYF. The CDR3, as DNA: TGTGCCAGCAGTTCTAGCGGGGGCCCTCCACGGGAGACCCAGTACTTC.

The chain has TRBV7-9 and TRBJ2-2, with 8 nucleotides matching TRBD2. The CDR3 runs 16 residues. The J segment lost 3 bases and the V segment lost 2 bases, leaving 5 bases of the junction unmatched. The germline V gene has CDR1 SEHNR and CDR2 FQNEAQ (reference sequence). CDR3: CASSLTGGIDTGELFF. The CDR3, as DNA: TGTGCCAGCAGCTTAACGGGAGGGATTGACACCGGGGAGCTGTTTTTT.